These 12 T cell receptor beta chains were sequenced from one sample in a study of T cell repertoires in cytomegalovirus infection. MiXCR, applied by TCRdb to the reads, yields one record per CDR3 protein. The profile covers 250,000 to 350,000 distinct CDR3 sequences, with about 25% appearing a single time and over 11% taken by the ten largest. Sequences were obtained from PBMCs. The receptors were sampled from a human donor in good health (CMV status not recorded). Some clones in this sample may be carry-over from other donors' samples.

This clonotype was recorded at least ten times. The gene calls are TRBV11-2 and TRBJ1-1, with 7 nucleotides matching TRBD1. The CDR3 has 15 residues. The V segment lost 5 bases and the J segment 3 bases; nucleotides outside the gene matches: 9. Per the germline V gene, CDR1 is SGHAT and CDR2 is FQNNGV. The CDR3 loop is CASSPLGRGDTEAFF. CDR3 nucleotide sequence: TGTGCCAGCAGCCCCTTGGGCAGGGGGGACACTGAAGCTTTCTTT.

Comment on this clonotype: One end of the junction fails to match germline, which may point to a read error. The rearrangement joins TRBV2 to TRBJ2-1, with TRBD1 matching 7 bases. Germline V gene data show CDR1 as SNHLY and CDR2 as FYNNEI. The CDR3 length is 12 residues. The DNA for the CDR3 is TGTGCCAGCAGTCTAACAACAGGGGTTAAAGTCTTC. Its protein is CASSLTTGVKVF.

The table lists this clonotype with a few counts. The chain is built from TRBV7-2 and TRBJ2-7; D perhaps matches TRBD1 (7 bases). Trimming removed 1 base at V and 2 bases at J, with 15 bases between. Germline CDR1 SGHTA, CDR2 FQGNSA. The CDR3 spans 16 residues. CDR3 nucleotides: TGTGCCAGCAGCTTAGGAGGGGCGGGGACAGCCTACGAGCAGTACTTC. Protein: CASSLGGAGTAYEQYF.

V and J are TRBV20-1 and TRBJ2-7; the match to TRBD1 covers 11 bases. Germline CDR1 is DFQATT and CDR2 is SNEGSKA (reference sequence). The V segment lost 2 bases and the J segment 4 bases; nucleotides outside the gene matches: 7. The CDR3 contains 15 residues. CDR3 bases: TGCAGTGCTAGATCGCCGGGACAGGGGGTGTACGAGCAGTACTTC. Translation gives CSARSPGQGVYEQYF.

The chain couples TRBV7-2 to TRBJ1-2; D is possibly TRBD1 (6 bases). Trimming left V 4 bases short and J 7 bases short, with 19 bases between. This CDR3 is 15 amino acids long. Germline loops: CDR1 SGHTA, CDR2 FQGNSA. The CDR3 loop reads CASSWRGQALGGYTF. CDR3 DNA sequence: TGTGCCAGCAGCTGGCGGGGGCAGGCGTTAGGTGGCTACACCTTC.

This rearrangement joins TRBV6-2 or TRBV6-3 to TRBJ2-4; possible D gene TRBD1, 6 bases. Trimming left V 4 bases short and J 2 bases short, with 9 bases between. CDR3 length: 14 residues. Germline V gene data show CDR1 as MNHEY and CDR2 as SVGEGT. In DNA form, the CDR3 reads TGTGCCAGCAGTTTTGGGGGCTCCAAAAACATTCAGTACTTC. Protein sequence: CASSFGGSKNIQYF.

This chain uses TRBV7-2 with TRBJ2-3, with 9 bases lining up with TRBD2. Germline lookup yields CDR1 SGHTA and CDR2 FQGNSA. Losses at the gene ends were 4 bases for V and 5 bases for J; bases not matched to a gene: 4. This CDR3 is built from 14 residues. The CDR3 nucleotides are TGTGCCAGCAGCTACCGACTAGCGGAAGATACGCAGTATTTT. Translating gives CASSYRLAEDTQYF. The whole variable domain, filled in from reference TRBV7-2 and TRBJ2-3, reads GAGVSQSPSNKVTEKGKDVELRCDPISGHTALYWYRQSLGQGLEFLIYFQGNSAPDKSGLPSDRFSAERTGGSVSTLTIQRTQQEDSAVYLCASSYRLAEDTQYFGPGTRLTVL.

The chain employs TRBV2 and TRBJ1-3, with 11 positions matching TRBD1. This CDR3 has 15 amino acids. V gave up 8 bases and J gave up 1 base; unmatched junction bases: 4. The germline V gene has CDR1 SNHLY and CDR2 FYNNEI. CDR3 amino acids: CASWTGGASGNTIYF. Written as DNA, the CDR3 is TGTGCCAGCTGGACAGGGGGCGCTTCTGGAAACACCATATATTTT.

This rearrangement joins TRBV29-1 to TRBJ2-2, with D perhaps matching TRBD1 (5 bases). Between the trimmed V and J ends, which lost 6 bases and 8 bases, there was a span of 13 bases. Germline V gene data show CDR1 as SQVTM and CDR2 as ANQGSEA. This CDR3 is 12 amino acids long. The CDR3 region is CSVPTDVGELFF. Written as DNA, the CDR3 is TGCAGCGTGCCGACAGATGTAGGGGAGCTGTTTTTT.

This clonotype was seen many times. This sequence joins TRBV7-9 and TRBJ2-3, with no clear D. The V gene lost 5 bases and the J gene lost 0 bases, with 15 bases spanning the gap. CDR3 length equals 16 residues. CDR1 SEHNR and CDR2 FQNEAQ come from the germline V gene (reference sequence). In DNA, the CDR3 is TGTGCCAGCAGCCCTGGCGTGAGGACCAGCACAGATACGCAGTATTTT. Protein sequence: CASSPGVRTSTDTQYF.

This rearrangement joins TRBV6-2 or TRBV6-3 to TRBJ2-7, with a tentative D call TRBD1 (5 bases). Per the germline V gene, CDR1 is MNHEY and CDR2 is SVGEGT. This CDR3 is 20 amino acids long. Trimming cost V 2 bases and J 0 bases, with 26 bases left between them. The CDR3 DNA sequence: TGTGCCAGCAGTTACCCCTGGAGCCGGGCAAGGGGATCTAACTCCTACGAGCAGTACTTC. This codes for CASSYPWSRARGSNSYEQYF.

This clonotype was seen ten or more times. The chain employs TRBV19 and TRBJ2-3; D is undetermined. Per the germline V gene, CDR1 is LNHDA and CDR2 is SQIVND (reference sequence). The CDR3 runs 14 residues. Trimming shortened V by 3 bases and J by 0 bases, and 7 bases separated the two germline ends. The CDR3 reads CASSMTRSTDTQYF. For the CDR3, the DNA is TGTGCCAGTAGTATGACCCGGAGCACAGATACGCAGTATTTT.